This is a list of T cell receptor beta chains from one sample in a study of T cell repertoires in ileal Crohn's disease. Profiled with immunoSEQ multiplex PCR; TCRdb holds only in-frame clones, not every one. The table lists about 870 clones, about 86% of them singletons. The sequencing sample was made of ileal tissue. These receptors were collected from an adult with Crohn's disease. The CDR3 runs from the conserved cysteine through the conserved F or W. D genes are given only for firm matches. For some rows the clone size is stated as once, few or many, or as a class when expanded; others skip it.

j_call | d_call | clone_size | v_call | cdr3_aa | cdr3_nt
TRBJ2-5 | TRBD2 | . | TRBV19 | CASSVRLAETQYF | TGTGCCAGTAGCGTACGACTAGCGGAGACCCAGTACTTC
TRBJ2-7 | TRBD1 | few | TRBV2 | CASSELWDSLHEQYF | TGTGCCAGCAGTGAACTTTGGGACAGTCTGCACGAGCAGTACTTC
TRBJ2-5 | . | . | TRBV5-1 | CASKSPQGGGETQYF | TGCGCCAGCAAGTCTCCACAGGGCGGGGGAGAGACCCAGTACTTC
TRBJ1-4 | . | . | TRBV19 | CATGYRSNEKLFF | TGTGCCACCGGTTACCGAAGTAATGAAAAACTGTTTTTT
TRBJ1-2 | . | once | TRBV12-5 | CASGLGHGYGYTF | TGTGCTAGTGGTTTGGGACACGGCTATGGCTACACCTTC
TRBJ2-7 | . | . | TRBV10-1 | CASDPRGGYEQYF | TGCGCCAGCGATCCCCGCGGAGGTTACGAGCAGTACTTC
TRBJ1-6 | TRBD1 | hyperexpanded | TRBV5-4 | CASSRQPKDTGGNNSPLHF | TGTGCCAGCAGCCGACAGCCGAAAGATACAGGGGGCAATAATTCACCCCTCCACTTT
TRBJ1-4 | TRBD1 | . | TRBV2 | CASSEARETGGGLTNEKLFF | TGTGCCAGCAGTGAAGCGCGGGAGACAGGGGGCGGTCTGACTAATGAAAAACTGTTTTTT
TRBJ2-3 | . | . | TRBV7-9 | CASSLSLPGDTQYF | TGTGCCAGCAGCTTAAGCCTCCCAGGAGATACGCAGTATTTT
TRBJ2-2 | . | . | TRBV30 | CAWRGGGELFF | TGTGCCTGGAGGGGGGGCGGGGAGCTGTTTTTT
TRBJ1-1 | . | . | TRBV7-9 | CASSLNTEAFF | TGTGCCAGCAGCTTGAACACTGAAGCTTTCTTT
TRBJ1-5 | TRBD1 | . | TRBV5-6 | CASSFGQGASNQPQHF | TGTGCCAGCAGCTTTGGACAGGGGGCGAGCAATCAGCCCCAGCATTTT
TRBJ2-5 | . | . | TRBV21-1 | CASSKGQGESETQYF | TGTGCCAGCAGCAAGGGACAGGGGGAATCAGAGACCCAGTACTTC
TRBJ2-5 | . | few | TRBV4-1 | CASSQVIGERETQYF | TGCGCCAGCAGCCAAGTTATCGGGGAGAGGGAGACCCAGTACTTC
TRBJ1-6 | . | . | TRBV5-6 | CASSFGSGGPLGSPLHF | TGTGCCAGCAGCTTTGGTAGTGGGGGACCCCTAGGCTCACCCCTCCACTTT
TRBJ1-1 | . | . | TRBV6-1 | CASIGGSGNTEAFF | TGTGCCAGCATTGGGGGTTCGGGGAACACTGAAGCTTTCTTT
TRBJ1-2 | . | . | TRBV4-1 | CASSQVMGLNYGYTF | TGCGCCAGCAGCCAAGTCATGGGGTTAAACTATGGCTACACCTTC
TRBJ2-5 | TRBD2 | . | TRBV11-2 | CASSLLPGLALQETQYF | TGTGCCAGCAGCTTACTCCCGGGACTAGCTTTGCAAGAGACCCAGTACTTC
TRBJ2-7 | . | . | TRBV6-1 | CASSEHITPYEQYF | TGTGCCAGCAGTGAACATATAACCCCCTACGAGCAGTACTTC
TRBJ2-3 | TRBD2 | . | TRBV9 | CASSVEELAGGAGDTQYF | TGTGCCAGCAGCGTAGAGGAACTAGCGGGGGGTGCGGGAGATACGCAGTATTTT
TRBJ2-3 | TRBD2 | . | TRBV2 | CASGLAGVTDTQYF | TGTGCCAGCGGATTAGCGGGGGTCACAGATACGCAGTATTTT
TRBJ1-5 | . | . | TRBV2 | CASSAAGGNQPQHF | TGTGCCAGCAGTGCGGCAGGGGGCAATCAGCCCCAGCATTTT